This is a list of T cell receptor beta chains from one sample in a study of shared clonotypes between healthy human individuals. Sequencing was performed with immunoSEQ multiplex PCR; in TCRdb, only in-frame clones are kept and a portion is missing. The sample contains fewer than 800,000 clones, around 90% of which appear only once. Sequenced: naive CD8+ T cells sorted from blood. These receptors were taken from a man in his thirties or forties in good health. Each CDR3 is given with its conserved first and last residue. A D gene is named only where the DNA matches it firmly. The size entry is marked missing in some rows and otherwise reads once, few, many or a size class.

CATSRDRGVRSGNTIYF,TGTGCCACCAGCAGGGACAGGGGAGTGAGGTCTGGAAACACCATATATTTT,TRBD1,TRBV15,.,TRBJ1-3
CASSLNRAGMEAFF,TGTGCCAGCAGTTTAAACAGGGCCGGAATGGAGGCTTTCTTT,.,TRBV27,.,TRBJ1-1
CASSLQGGSNQPQHF,TGTGCCAGCAGTTTACAGGGGGGTAGCAATCAGCCCCAGCATTTT,TRBD1,TRBV6-5,.,TRBJ1-5
CAWSTAGPLEQYF,TGTGCCTGGAGTACAGCGGGACCTTTGGAGCAGTACTTC,TRBD2,TRBV30,few,TRBJ2-7
CASSLGEREAANYGYTF,TGTGCCAGCAGCTTAGGAGAGAGGGAGGCTGCTAACTATGGCTACACCTTC,.,TRBV7-9,.,TRBJ1-2
CASSSGREGSYNEQFF,TGTGCCAGCAGCTCAGGGCGGGAGGGGTCCTACAATGAGCAGTTCTTC,TRBD2,TRBV9,.,TRBJ2-1
CSVEVVGGSDTDTQYF,TGCAGCGTTGAAGTTGTCGGCGGGAGTGATACAGATACGCAGTATTTT,TRBD2,TRBV29-1,.,TRBJ2-3
CSVEDRLAGTYEQYF,TGCAGCGTTGAAGATCGCCTAGCGGGTACCTACGAGCAGTACTTC,TRBD2,TRBV29-1,.,TRBJ2-7
CASSPLGVGGRAKETQYF,TGTGCCAGCAGCCCCCTGGGGGTGGGCGGGAGGGCCAAAGAGACCCAGTACTTC,TRBD2,TRBV7-8,.,TRBJ2-5
CASLAKWGGSSYEQYF,TGTGCCAGCCTTGCTAAATGGGGCGGGAGCTCCTACGAGCAGTACTTC,TRBD2,TRBV27,.,TRBJ2-7
CASSLEWRTYEQYF,TGCGCCAGCAGCTTGGAGTGGCGGACCTACGAGCAGTACTTC,.,TRBV5-1,.,TRBJ2-7
CASSGPGTSGKHYEQYF,TGTGCCAGCAGCGGACCCGGGACTAGCGGGAAACACTACGAGCAGTACTTC,TRBD2,TRBV7-6,.,TRBJ2-7
CASSLQGGHEQYF,TGTGCCAGCAGCTTACAGGGCGGTCACGAGCAGTACTTC,.,TRBV11-3,.,TRBJ2-7
CASMGTSGSYEQYF,TGTGCCAGCATGGGGACTAGCGGGAGCTACGAGCAGTACTTC,TRBD2,TRBV11-2,.,TRBJ2-7
CASSKWDSYYNEQFF,TGTGCCAGCAGCAAGTGGGACAGCTATTACAATGAGCAGTTCTTC,TRBD1,TRBV7-7,.,TRBJ2-1
CASSQDRLAVGEQYF,TGCGCCAGCAGCCAAGATAGGCTAGCGGTGGGGGAGCAGTACTTC,TRBD2,TRBV4-3,.,TRBJ2-7
CAWSVEQGYEKLFF,TGTGCCTGGAGTGTCGAACAGGGTTATGAAAAACTGTTTTTT,.,TRBV30,.,TRBJ1-4
CASSNNEQFF,TGTGCCAGCAGTAACAATGAGCAGTTCTTC,.,TRBV28,.,TRBJ2-1
CASSSHSGGLNTGELFF,TGTGCCAGCAGCTCCCACTCCGGGGGGCTGAACACCGGGGAGCTGTTTTTT,.,TRBV7-9,.,TRBJ2-2
CASSQDLEGQPQHF,TGCGCCAGCAGCCAAGACTTAGAGGGTCAGCCCCAGCATTTT,.,TRBV4-3,.,TRBJ1-5
CASSDHGQGEQYF,TGTGCCAGCAGCGATCACGGACAGGGGGAGCAGTACTTC,TRBD1,TRBV9,.,TRBJ2-7
CASSENGEAFF,TGTGCCAGCAGTGAGAACGGTGAAGCTTTCTTT,.,TRBV27,once,TRBJ1-1
CASSPGTSGTYNEQFF,TGTGCCAGCAGCCCGGGGACTAGCGGAACCTACAATGAGCAGTTCTTC,TRBD2,TRBV7-9,.,TRBJ2-1
CASSPTMETQYF,TGTGCCAGCAGCCCTACTATGGAGACCCAGTACTTC,.,TRBV7-9,.,TRBJ2-5
CASSQVSFERGNQPQHF,TGTGCCAGCAGCCAAGTATCCTTTGAGAGGGGCAATCAGCCCCAGCATTTT,.,TRBV14,.,TRBJ1-5
CASSRGGAGYTGELFF,TGTGCCAGCAGCCGGGGCGGGGCGGGATACACCGGGGAGCTGTTTTTT,.,TRBV7-3,.,TRBJ2-2
CASSTTTWGGGNQPQHF,TGTGCCAGCTCAACCACCACGTGGGGAGGAGGCAATCAGCCCCAGCATTTT,.,TRBV18,.,TRBJ1-5
CASSSFNSLEQYF,TGTGCCAGCAGTTCCTTTAATAGCCTTGAGCAGTACTTC,.,TRBV6-5,.,TRBJ2-7
CASSKPPPYVNLTDTQYF,TGTGCCAGCAGCAAACCGCCGCCCTACGTTAACCTCACAGATACGCAGTATTTT,.,TRBV21-1,once,TRBJ2-3
CASSQDRARTLETQYF,TGCGCCAGCAGCCAAGATCGGGCTAGGACCCTGGAGACCCAGTACTTC,.,TRBV5-8,.,TRBJ2-5
CASSRTASAEAFF,TGTGCCAGCAGTCGCACGGCCAGCGCTGAAGCTTTCTTT,.,TRBV14,.,TRBJ1-1
CASSDTQALYNEQFF,TGCGCCAGCAGTGACACCCAGGCGCTGTACAATGAGCAGTTCTTC,.,TRBV10-1,.,TRBJ2-1
CASSPTQSYEQYF,TGTGCCAGCAGTCCGACCCAGAGCTACGAGCAGTACTTC,.,TRBV6-6,.,TRBJ2-7
CASSSKRERNEQYF,TGTGCCAGCAGTAGCAAGCGGGAGAGAAACGAGCAGTACTTC,TRBD2,TRBV27,.,TRBJ2-7
CASSVNHREGDGYTF,TGTGCCAGCAGCGTAAATCACAGGGAAGGCGATGGCTACACCTTC,.,TRBV9,.,TRBJ1-2
CASSIGDIPSNQPQHF,TGTGCCAGTAGTATAGGGGACATCCCTAGCAATCAGCCCCAGCATTTT,.,TRBV19,.,TRBJ1-5
CASSSSYSGSGTDTQYF,TGTGCCAGCAGCTCCTCTTATAGCGGGAGTGGGACAGATACGCAGTATTTT,TRBD2,TRBV5-4,.,TRBJ2-3
CASSLRGSTNEKLFF,TGTGCCAGCAGCTTACGAGGATCAACTAATGAAAAACTGTTTTTT,.,TRBV7-9,.,TRBJ1-4
CASSVPAGQGADTQYF,TGTGCCAGCAGTGTCCCAGCAGGGCAGGGGGCCGATACGCAGTATTTT,TRBD1,TRBV6-1,.,TRBJ2-3
CASSRAYNEQFF,TGCGCCAGCAGCCGAGCGTACAATGAGCAGTTCTTC,.,TRBV5-1,.,TRBJ2-1
CASSLSAGGNNEQFF,TGTGCCAGCAGTTTATCAGCGGGAGGGAACAATGAGCAGTTCTTC,TRBD2,TRBV28,.,TRBJ2-1
CASSLGQGYGYTF,TGTGCCAGTAGTCTCGGGCAGGGTTATGGCTACACCTTC,.,TRBV19,.,TRBJ1-2
CASIATARGGELFF,TGTGCCAGCATAGCGACAGCTCGGGGCGGGGAGCTGTTTTTT,.,TRBV6-6,.,TRBJ2-2
CASSLVGTGSDTQYF,TGTGCCAGCAGCTTGGTGGGGACAGGGTCAGATACGCAGTATTTT,TRBD1,TRBV5-4,.,TRBJ2-3
CASSQDGGRAEAFF,TGTGCCAGCAGCCAAGACGGGGGAAGGGCTGAAGCTTTCTTT,.,TRBV14,once,TRBJ1-1
CASSFEENYGYTF,TGTGCCAGCAGCTTCGAGGAGAACTATGGCTACACCTTC,.,TRBV7-9,.,TRBJ1-2
CSVGRVGTEAFF,TGCAGCGTAGGTAGGGTTGGAACTGAAGCTTTCTTT,.,TRBV29-1,.,TRBJ1-1
CASSTRDRGLYEQYF,TGTGCCAGCAGCACCCGGGACAGGGGACTCTACGAGCAGTACTTC,TRBD1,TRBV13,.,TRBJ2-7
CASSSRESTGGLTEAFF,TGTGCCAGCAGCTCGCGCGAATCCACAGGGGGCCTTACTGAAGCTTTCTTT,TRBD1,TRBV5-4,.,TRBJ1-1